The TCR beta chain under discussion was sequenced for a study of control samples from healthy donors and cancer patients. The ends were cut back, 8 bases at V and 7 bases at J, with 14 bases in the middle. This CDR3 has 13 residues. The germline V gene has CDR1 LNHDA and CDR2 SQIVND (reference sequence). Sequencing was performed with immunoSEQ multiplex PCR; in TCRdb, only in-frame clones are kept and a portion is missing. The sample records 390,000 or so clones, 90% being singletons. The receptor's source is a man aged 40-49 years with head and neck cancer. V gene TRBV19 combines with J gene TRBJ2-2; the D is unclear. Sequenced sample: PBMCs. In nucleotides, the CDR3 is TGTGCCAGTCCCAGCCCGAATGGCGGGGAGCTGTTTTTT. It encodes CASPSPNGGELFF.